One sample yielded the 2 T cell receptor beta chains listed below, sequenced in a study of T-cell memory formation after mild COVID-19. TCRdb used MiXCR to reprocess the 5' RACE reads, holding one entry per CDR3 protein. The data contain some 100,000 distinct CDR3 sequences, 11% of them singletons. What was sequenced was PBMCs or a T cell subset sorted from them (not recorded which). Receptors originate from a man between 18 and 29 years old who had mild COVID-19 (a few samples of this study predate the infection). Cell type and time point are not known.

The V gene is TRBV24-1, the J gene TRBJ2-1; D is perhaps TRBD1 (6 bases). The V and J ends lost 0 bases and 7 bases respectively, with 9 bases between them. CDR3 length equals 14 residues. Germline V gene data show CDR1 as KGHDR and CDR2 as SFDVKD. The chain's CDR3 is CATSDLGDNNEQFF. The CDR3 DNA reads TGTGCCACCAGTGATTTGGGGGACAATAATGAGCAGTTCTTC.

The chain carries TRBV11-1 and TRBJ2-3; 7 positions match TRBD2. V lost 5 bases to trimming and J lost 0 bases; unmatched junction nucleotides: 5. CDR3 length equals 15 residues. Germline CDR1 reads SGHAT; CDR2 reads FQDESV (reference sequence). CDR3 sequence reads: CASSVGLTSTDTQYF. The CDR3 bases are TGTGCCAGCAGCGTGGGACTAACCAGCACAGATACGCAGTATTTT.